The source of this T cell receptor beta chain is a study of long-term antiretroviral therapy in people with HIV. Sequencing relied on immunoSEQ assay v3.0, run at survey level. Only in-frame clones appear in the TCRdb table, and some are missing; sequencing was by immunoSEQ multiplex PCR. The sample shows 25,000 to 30,000 clones, around 83% of them seen only once. Germline lookup yields CDR1 SEHNR and CDR2 FQNEAQ (reference sequence). Trimming removed 2 bases at V and 0 bases at J, with 7 bases between. The CDR3 loop spans 15 amino acids. The receptor was derived from a man in his fifties with HIV. The starting material was unsorted PBMCs, obtained 2.9 years after starting antiretroviral therapy. The V gene is TRBV7-9, the J gene TRBJ1-4, with a possible D match to TRBD1 (5 bases). The CDR3 DNA follows: TGTGCCAGCAGCTTACAGGGCTCAACTAATGAAAAACTGTTTTTT. Translation: CASSLQGSTNEKLFF.